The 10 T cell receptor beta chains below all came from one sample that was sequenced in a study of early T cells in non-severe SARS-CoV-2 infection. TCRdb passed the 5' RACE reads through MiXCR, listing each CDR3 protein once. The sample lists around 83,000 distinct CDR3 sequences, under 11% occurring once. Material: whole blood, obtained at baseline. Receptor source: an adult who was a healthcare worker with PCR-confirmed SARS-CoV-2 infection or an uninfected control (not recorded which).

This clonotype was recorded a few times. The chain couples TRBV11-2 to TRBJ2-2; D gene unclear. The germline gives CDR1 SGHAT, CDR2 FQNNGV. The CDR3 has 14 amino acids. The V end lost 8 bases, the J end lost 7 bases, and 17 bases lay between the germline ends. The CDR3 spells CASGRRAADGELFF. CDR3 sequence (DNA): TGTGCCAGCGGACGCCGGGCCGCCGACGGGGAGCTGTTTTTT.

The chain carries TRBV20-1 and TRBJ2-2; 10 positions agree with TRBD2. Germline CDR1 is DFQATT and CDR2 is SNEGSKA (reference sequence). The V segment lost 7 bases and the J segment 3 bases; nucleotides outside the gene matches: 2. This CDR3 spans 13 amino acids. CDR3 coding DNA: TGCAGTGGTCTAGCGGGAGACACCGGGGAGCTGTTTTTT. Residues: CSGLAGDTGELFF.

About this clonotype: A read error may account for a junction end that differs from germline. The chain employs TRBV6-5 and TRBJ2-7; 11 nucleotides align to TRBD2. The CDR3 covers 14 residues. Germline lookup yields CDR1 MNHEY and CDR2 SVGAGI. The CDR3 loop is CASSTSGRYATTIF. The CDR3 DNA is TGTGCCAGCAGTACTAGCGGGAGATACGCAACAACGATTTTC.

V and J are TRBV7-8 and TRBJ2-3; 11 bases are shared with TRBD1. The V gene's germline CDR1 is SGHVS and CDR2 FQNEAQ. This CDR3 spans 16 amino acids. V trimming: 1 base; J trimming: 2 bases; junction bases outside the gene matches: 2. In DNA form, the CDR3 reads TGTGCCAGCAGCTTAGTTGGACAGGGGGCCACAGATACGCAGTATTTT. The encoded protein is CASSLVGQGATDTQYF.

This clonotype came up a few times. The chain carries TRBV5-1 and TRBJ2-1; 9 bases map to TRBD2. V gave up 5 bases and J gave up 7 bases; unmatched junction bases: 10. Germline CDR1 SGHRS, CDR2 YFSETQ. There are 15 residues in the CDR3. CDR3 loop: CASRSGTSIRNEQFF. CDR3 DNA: TGCGCCAGCAGATCGGGGACTAGCATCAGAAATGAGCAGTTCTTC.

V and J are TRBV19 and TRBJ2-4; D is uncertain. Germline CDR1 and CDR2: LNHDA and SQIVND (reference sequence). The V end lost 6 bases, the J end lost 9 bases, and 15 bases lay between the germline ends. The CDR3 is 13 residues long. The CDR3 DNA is TGTGCCAGTAGCGACCCAGACCGGGTCATTCAGTACTTC. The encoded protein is CASSDPDRVIQYF.

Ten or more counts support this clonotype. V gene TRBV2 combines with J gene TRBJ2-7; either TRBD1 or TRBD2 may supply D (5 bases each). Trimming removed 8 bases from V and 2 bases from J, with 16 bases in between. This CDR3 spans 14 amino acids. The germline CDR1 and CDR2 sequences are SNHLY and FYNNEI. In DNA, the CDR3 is TGTGCCAGCTCTGGGGGTCAAATGGCCTACGAGCAGTACTTC. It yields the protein CASSGGQMAYEQYF.

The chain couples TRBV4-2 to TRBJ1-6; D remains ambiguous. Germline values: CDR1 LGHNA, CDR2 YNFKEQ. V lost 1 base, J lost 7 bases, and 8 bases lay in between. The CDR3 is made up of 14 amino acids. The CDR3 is CASSQGAGNSPLHF. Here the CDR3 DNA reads TGTGCCAGCAGCCAAGGAGCTGGGAATTCACCCCTCCACTTT.

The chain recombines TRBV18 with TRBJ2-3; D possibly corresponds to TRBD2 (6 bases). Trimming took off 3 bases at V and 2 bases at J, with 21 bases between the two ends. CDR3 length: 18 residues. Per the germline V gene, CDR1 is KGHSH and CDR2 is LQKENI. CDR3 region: CASSPPSAGRRYTDTQYF. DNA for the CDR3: TGTGCCAGCTCACCCCCGTCTGCGGGACGTCGTTACACAGATACGCAGTATTTT.

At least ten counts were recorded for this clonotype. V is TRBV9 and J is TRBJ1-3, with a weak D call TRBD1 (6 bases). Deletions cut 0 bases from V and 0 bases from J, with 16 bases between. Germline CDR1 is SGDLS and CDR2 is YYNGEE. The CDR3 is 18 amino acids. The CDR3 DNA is TGTGCCAGCAGCGTAGCCGAACAGGGAAGCTTCTCTGGAAACACCATATATTTT. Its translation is CASSVAEQGSFSGNTIYF. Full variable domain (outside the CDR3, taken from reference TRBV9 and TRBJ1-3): DSGVTQTPKHLITATGQRVTLRCSPRSGDLSVYWYQQSLDQGLQFLIQYYNGEERAKGNILERFSAQQFPDLHSELNLSSLELGDSALYFCASSVAEQGSFSGNTIYFGEGSWLTVV.